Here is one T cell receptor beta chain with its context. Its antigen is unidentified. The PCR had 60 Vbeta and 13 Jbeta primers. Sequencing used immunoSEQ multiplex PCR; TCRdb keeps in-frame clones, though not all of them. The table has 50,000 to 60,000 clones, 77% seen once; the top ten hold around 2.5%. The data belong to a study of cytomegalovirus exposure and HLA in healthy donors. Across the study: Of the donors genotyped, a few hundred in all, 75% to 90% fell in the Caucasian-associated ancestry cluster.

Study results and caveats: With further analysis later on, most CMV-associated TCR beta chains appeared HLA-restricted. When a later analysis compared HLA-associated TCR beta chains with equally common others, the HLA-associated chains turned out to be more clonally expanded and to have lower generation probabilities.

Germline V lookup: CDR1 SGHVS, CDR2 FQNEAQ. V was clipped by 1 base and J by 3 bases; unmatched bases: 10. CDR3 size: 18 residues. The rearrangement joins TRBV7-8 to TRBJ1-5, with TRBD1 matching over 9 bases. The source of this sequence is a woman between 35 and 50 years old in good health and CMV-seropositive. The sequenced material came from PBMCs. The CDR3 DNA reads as TGTGCCAGCAGCTTAGAGCTACCCGGGACAGGGAACAATCAGCCCCAGCATTTT. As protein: CASSLELPGTGNNQPQHF. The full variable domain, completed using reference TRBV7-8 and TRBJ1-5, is GAGVSQSPRYKVAKRGQDVALRCDPISGHVSLFWYQQALGQGPEFLTYFQNEAQLDKSGLPSDRFFAERPEGSVSTLKIQRTQQEDSAVYLCASSLELPGTGNNQPQHFGDGTRLSIL.